These 30 T cell receptor beta chains came from one sample sequenced in a study of PD-1 blockade in classical Hodgkin lymphoma. TCRdb keeps only in-frame clones here, not all; method: immunoSEQ multiplex PCR. The sample has 100,000 to 130,000 clones, nearly 90% seen once; the top ten hold 20%. Relapse was seen in all patients after autologous stem cell transplantation, and brentuximab vedotin exposure was variable. Sequenced here: peripheral blood mononuclear cells (PBMCs), sampled before the second cycle of nivolumab. These receptors were obtained from a human donor with classical Hodgkin lymphoma.

The chain has TRBV15 and TRBJ2-1, with 7 bases identical to TRBD1. The CDR3 covers 15 residues. The junction had 7 bases not matched to a gene; V was cut back by 0 bases and J by 8 bases. The germline V gene encodes CDR1 LNHNV and CDR2 YYDKDF (reference sequence). The CDR3 reads CATSREPRQGYEQFF. CDR3 bases: TGTGCCACCAGCAGAGAACCTAGACAGGGCTATGAGCAGTTCTTC.

V and J are TRBV30 and TRBJ2-1; no reliable D call. V lost 0 bases to trimming and J lost 10 bases, with 4 bases between them. The CDR3 consists of 10 residues. CDR1 is GTSNPN and CDR2 is SVGIG in the germline V gene (reference sequence). The CDR3, as DNA: TGTGCCTGGAGTGTAGGAGAGCAGTTCTTC. Encoded protein: CAWSVGEQFF.

The chain employs TRBV27 and TRBJ1-5; D unclear. The CDR3 is 14 residues long. Per the germline V gene, CDR1 is MNHEY and CDR2 is SMNVEV (reference sequence). Trimming shortened V by 3 bases and J by 2 bases, and 8 bases separated the two germline ends. The CDR3 loop reads CASSFAAGNQPQHF. The CDR3, as DNA: TGTGCCAGCAGTTTTGCCGCCGGCAATCAGCCCCAGCATTTT.

V and J are TRBV28 and TRBJ1-5; D is perhaps TRBD1 (5 bases). In germline, CDR1 is MDHEN, CDR2 SYDVKM. The CDR3 loop spans 16 amino acids. V shed 4 bases and J shed 6 bases, with 19 bases lying between them. The CDR3 region is CASSSPGQGLGQPQHF. CDR3 nucleotide sequence: TGTGCCAGCAGTTCACCTGGGCAGGGTCTCGGTCAGCCCCAGCATTTT.

V and J are TRBV29-1 and TRBJ1-1; perhaps TRBD1 as D (5 bases). CDR1 and CDR2 (germline): SQVTM, ANQGSEA. V lost 2 bases and J 0 bases, leaving 10 bases between the germline ends. The CDR3 covers 14 residues. The CDR3 sequence: CSVEQGYLNTEAFF. The CDR3 nucleotides read TGCAGCGTTGAACAGGGCTACCTGAACACTGAAGCTTTCTTT.

The chain is built from TRBV18 and TRBJ1-1; no clear D. The V and J ends lost 3 bases and 4 bases respectively, with 15 bases between them. In germline, CDR1 is KGHSH, CDR2 LQKENI. The CDR3 sequence is 15 residues long. The CDR3 DNA is TGTGCCAGCTCACCGCCCGGACCAGCGGCCACTGAAGCTTTCTTT. Its protein is CASSPPGPAATEAFF.

The chain carries TRBV7-9 and TRBJ2-5, with D possibly TRBD2 on 5 matching bases. From germline, CDR1 is SEHNR and CDR2 FQNEAQ (reference sequence). The V end was cut by 1 base, the J end by 2 bases, with 11 bases between. CDR3 length: 15 residues. The CDR3 is CASSLVGRGQETQYF. Here the CDR3 DNA reads TGTGCCAGCAGCTTAGTCGGCCGAGGGCAAGAGACCCAGTACTTC.

The CDR3 here is CASSESTEGLYEQYF. The CDR3 bases are TGCGCCAGCAGTGAGTCGACGGAGGGGCTTTACGAGCAGTACTTC. The chain recombines TRBV10-2 with TRBJ2-7; perhaps TRBD2 as D (6 bases). Trimming left V 0 bases short and J 4 bases short, with 13 bases between. This CDR3 is 15 amino acids long. Germline CDR1 WSHSY, CDR2 SAAADI.

The table lists this clone with a count of one. The CDR3, as DNA: TGTGCCAGCCCAGCGGGGACACTCTTATGCGAGCAGTACTTC. This sequence encodes CASPAGTLLCEQYF. The chain joins TRBV21-1 to TRBJ2-7; no DNA check was done on the table's D call, TRBD2. TRBV21-1 counts as a pseudogene. This CDR3 has 14 residues.

The gene calls are TRBV18 and TRBJ1-3; 11 bases map to TRBD1. J gave up 1 base and V 6 bases, and 5 bases lay outside the gene matches. The germline V gene encodes CDR1 KGHSH and CDR2 LQKENI. This CDR3 region has 16 residues. DNA for the CDR3: TGTGCCAGCTCTCTTGGACAGGGGGCTTCTGGAAACACCATATATTTT. This encodes CASSLGQGASGNTIYF.

V and J are TRBV12-5 and TRBJ2-4, with TRBD2 as a possible D gene (6 bases). The germline gives CDR1 LGHNT, CDR2 FRNRAP. CDR3 length: 17 amino acids. The ends were cut back, 2 bases at V and 0 bases at J, with 14 bases in the middle. The CDR3: CASGLSGEAGAKNIQYF. As DNA, the CDR3 is TGTGCTAGTGGTTTGAGTGGGGAAGCGGGAGCCAAAAACATTCAGTACTTC.

This clone was recorded once. Here the CDR3 reads CASSLIAAYNEQFF. In DNA form, the CDR3 reads TGTGCCAGCAGCTTAATAGCGGCATACAATGAGCAGTTCTTC. The chain combines TRBV7-2 with TRBJ2-1; the D gene is possibly TRBD2 (6 bases). Germline-derived CDR1 and CDR2 are SGHTA and FQGNSA. Between the trimmed V and J ends, which lost 2 bases and 4 bases, there was a span of 9 bases. This CDR3 has 14 residues.

The chain combines TRBV2 with TRBJ2-5; D remains ambiguous. Germline CDR1 is SNHLY and CDR2 is FYNNEI. The length of the CDR3 is 11 residues. V gave up 10 bases and J gave up 4 bases, with 10 bases separating them. CDR3 sequence (DNA): TGTGCCACCACCGAGTCAGAGACCCAGTACTTC. Translating it yields CATTESETQYF.

The chain has TRBV25-1 and TRBJ1-4; D gene uncertain. The germline CDR1 and CDR2 sequences are MGHDK and SYGVNS. CDR3 length: 16 residues. Trimming pared 3 bases from V and 4 bases from J, leaving 15 bases between. The CDR3 DNA sequence: TGTGCCAGCAGTGAGGGAGGGCGGGCCGTTAATGAAAAACTGTTTTTT. This encodes CASSEGGRAVNEKLFF.

V gene TRBV19 combines with J gene TRBJ2-1, with D possibly matching TRBD2 (6 bases). Germline V gene lookup returns CDR1 LNHDA and CDR2 SQIVND (reference sequence). The length of the CDR3 is 10 residues. With 9 bases removed from V and 9 bases from J, the gap between germline ends came to 9 bases. CDR3 bases: TGTGCCAGCGAGGGAGGTGAGCAGTTCTTC. This translates into CASEGGEQFF.

The chain is built from TRBV4-3 and TRBJ1-1, with 7 nucleotides matching TRBD1. The junction had 1 base not matched to a gene; V was cut back by 0 bases and J by 3 bases. The length of the CDR3 is 14 residues. The germline V gene has CDR1 LGHNA and CDR2 YSLEER. The CDR3 DNA sequence: TGCGCCAGCAGCCAAGACAGGGGGGACACTGAAGCTTTCTTT. As protein: CASSQDRGDTEAFF.

This rearrangement joins TRBV7-9 to TRBJ2-1, with a weak D call TRBD1 (5 bases). This CDR3 is 15 amino acids long. The V gene's germline CDR1 is SEHNR and CDR2 FQNEAQ (reference sequence). V dropped 2 bases and J dropped 5 bases, with 13 bases sitting between them. In DNA, the CDR3 is TGTGCCAGCAGCTTATCTTTTACAGGCAACAATGAGCAGTTCTTC. Protein: CASSLSFTGNNEQFF.

The chain employs TRBV6-5 and TRBJ1-2; possible D gene TRBD1, 5 bases. The CDR3 is 15 amino acids. Germline lookup yields CDR1 MNHEY and CDR2 SVGAGI. Trimming left V 6 bases short and J 4 bases short, with 18 bases between. The CDR3 is CASRPEGVNFYGYTF. In nucleotides, the CDR3 is TGTGCCAGCAGGCCCGAAGGGGTAAATTTCTATGGCTACACCTTC.

The gene calls are TRBV6-6 and TRBJ2-1; D is undetermined. V gave up 6 bases and J gave up 0 bases, with 15 bases separating them. The V gene's germline CDR1 is MNHNY and CDR2 SVGAGI (reference sequence). The CDR3 is made up of 16 amino acids. The CDR3 DNA sequence: TGTGCCAGCAGCCCCGGTGGACGAAGCTCCTACAATGAGCAGTTCTTC. It translates to CASSPGGRSSYNEQFF.

This chain connects TRBV5-6 to TRBJ2-7; D not resolved. The CDR3 has 14 residues. V was pared by 1 base and J by 2 bases, with 10 bases between. Germline values: CDR1 SGHDT, CDR2 YYEEEE. The CDR3 nucleotides are TGTGCCAGCAGCTTGAACGACGGAGCCTACGAGCAGTACTTC. Protein: CASSLNDGAYEQYF.

V gene TRBV5-4 combines with J gene TRBJ2-4; 7 nucleotides line up with TRBD1. The CDR3 loop spans 15 amino acids. Germline CDR1 SGHNT, CDR2 YYREEE (reference sequence). After removal of 1 base from V and 3 bases from J, the junction contained 4 bases not matched to a gene. In nucleotides, the CDR3 is TGTGCCAGCAGCTTGCGGGGACAGCTCAAAAACATTCAGTACTTC. This sequence encodes CASSLRGQLKNIQYF.

The V gene is TRBV6-6, the J gene TRBJ2-4, with 8 bases identical to TRBD1. The CDR3 runs to 16 residues. V trimming: 2 bases; J trimming: 2 bases; junction bases outside the gene matches: 5. CDR1 MNHNY and CDR2 SVGAGI come from the germline V gene (reference sequence). CDR3 protein: CASSYGQGRSKNIQYF. CDR3 nucleotide sequence: TGTGCCAGCAGTTACGGACAGGGCAGATCCAAAAACATTCAGTACTTC.

The CDR3 region is CASSYSAQGAYEQYF. In nucleotides, the CDR3 is TGTGCCAGCAGTTACTCGGCCCAGGGGGCATACGAGCAGTACTTC. The chain carries TRBV6-5 and TRBJ2-7, with 8 nucleotides matching TRBD1. CDR3 length: 15 amino acids. Trimming cost V 0 bases and J 4 bases; bases outside gene matches: 5. CDR1 MNHEY and CDR2 SVGAGI come from the germline V gene.

This chain connects TRBV27 to TRBJ1-5; weak D call: TRBD1 (6 bases). Germline CDR1 reads MNHEY; CDR2 reads SMNVEV (reference sequence). CDR3 length: 15 residues. Trimming shortened V by 6 bases and J by 3 bases, and 15 bases separated the two germline ends. CDR3 coding DNA: TGTGCCAGCAGACGAACAGGGTTACACAATCAGCCCCAGCATTTT. Translating it yields CASRRTGLHNQPQHF.

V gene TRBV14 combines with J gene TRBJ2-3, with 9 bases that match TRBD1. Per germline, CDR1 SGHDN and CDR2 FVKESK. J gave up 3 bases and V 3 bases, and 7 bases lay outside the gene matches. CDR3 length: 16 amino acids. This chain's CDR3 is CASSHKYGTGTDTQYF. The DNA for the CDR3 is TGTGCCAGCAGCCACAAGTATGGGACAGGGACAGATACGCAGTATTTT.

The chain employs TRBV12-5 and TRBJ2-1; possible D gene TRBD2, 5 bases. Germline CDR1 reads LGHNT; CDR2 reads FRNRAP. The germline V and J ends were trimmed by 5 bases and 2 bases, with 16 bases remaining between them. The CDR3 is 16 residues long. The CDR3 nucleotides are TGTGCTAGTGGTCCCGGGCGGGCAGGCCCCTACAATGAGCAGTTCTTC. Its translation: CASGPGRAGPYNEQFF.

The chain has TRBV29-1 and TRBJ2-1, with D possibly being TRBD2 (5 bases). Trimming left V 1 base short and J 4 bases short, with 5 bases between. Germline V gives CDR1 SQVTM, CDR2 ANQGSEA. CDR3 size: 12 residues. CDR3 in amino acids: CSVEGEYNEQFF. CDR3 in DNA: TGCAGCGTTGAAGGGGAGTACAATGAGCAGTTCTTC.

The chain uses TRBV5-8 and TRBJ1-5, with D unresolved. V gave up 8 bases and J gave up 1 base, with 22 bases separating them. This CDR3 has 17 residues. Germline V CDR1 and CDR2: SGHTS, YDEGEE. CDR3 protein: CASKLGGLLESNQPQHF. CDR3 in DNA: TGTGCCAGTAAGCTTGGTGGTCTTCTGGAGAGCAATCAGCCCCAGCATTTT.

The V gene is TRBV7-9, the J gene TRBJ2-1, with D possibly TRBD2 on 6 matching bases. Germline CDR1 and CDR2: SEHNR and FQNEAQ (reference sequence). The CDR3 covers 17 residues. With 5 bases removed from V and 0 bases from J, the gap between germline ends came to 17 bases. DNA for the CDR3: TGTGCCAGCAGCCCCTCTCTGCGACTAGACTCCTACAATGAGCAGTTCTTC. Residues: CASSPSLRLDSYNEQFF. The variable domain in full, with the rest retrieved from reference TRBV7-9 and TRBJ2-1, is DTGVSQNPRHKITKRGQNVTFRCDPISEHNRLYWYRQTLGQGPEFLTYFQNEAQLEKSRLLSDRFSAERPKGSFSTLEIQRTEQGDSAMYLCASSPSLRLDSYNEQFFGPGTRLTVL.

The rearrangement uses TRBV7-8 and TRBJ2-5; 7 bases agree with TRBD2. The CDR3 has 16 residues. From germline, CDR1 is SGHVS and CDR2 FQNEAQ. V lost 5 bases, J lost 2 bases, and 11 bases stayed unmatched. The CDR3 DNA reads as TGTGCCAGCAGCCCCCGCTGGGGAGGGCGGCAAGAGACCCAGTACTTC. Protein sequence: CASSPRWGGRQETQYF.